The rows below give T cell receptor beta chains drawn from one sample of a study of T cell responses to AZD1222 COVID-19 vaccine. Generated by immunoSEQ multiplex PCR, the TCRdb table keeps only in-frame clones and is missing some. Of fewer than 90,000 clones listed, 75% to 95% are singletons. Sequences were derived from peripheral blood, sampled 28 days after the second AZD1222 dose. The receptors were sampled from an adult who received the AZD1222 COVID-19 vaccine. The CDR3 runs from the conserved cysteine through the conserved F or W. The order of the fields is V gene, D gene, clone size, J gene, CDR3 protein, CDR3 DNA. A D gene is named only where the DNA matches it firmly. Size is omitted from some rows. Given values are once, few, many or a class for expanded clones.

v_gene: TRBV24-1; d_gene: TRBD1; abundance: .; j_gene: TRBJ1-2; CDR3aa: CATSDSTGGGFGYTF; CDR3nt: TGTGCCACCAGTGACTCTACAGGGGGCGGATTCGGCTACACCTTC
v_gene: TRBV19; d_gene: .; abundance: .; j_gene: TRBJ2-6; CDR3aa: CASSMGSIDSGANVLTF; CDR3nt: TGTGCCAGTAGTATGGGCAGTATTGACTCTGGGGCCAACGTCCTGACTTTC
v_gene: TRBV29-1; d_gene: .; abundance: .; j_gene: TRBJ2-3; CDR3aa: CSVSPTLSSTDTQYF; CDR3nt: TGCAGCGTTTCTCCTACCTTGTCTAGCACAGATACGCAGTATTTT
v_gene: TRBV5-1; d_gene: .; abundance: .; j_gene: TRBJ2-5; CDR3aa: CASSLEAGGQETQYF; CDR3nt: TGCGCCAGCAGCCTGGAGGCGGGTGGTCAAGAGACCCAGTACTTC
v_gene: TRBV7-9; d_gene: .; abundance: once; j_gene: TRBJ1-1; CDR3aa: CASSAGRTDNTEAFF; CDR3nt: TGTGCCAGCAGCGCCGGGCGGACGGACAACACTGAAGCTTTCTTT
v_gene: TRBV30; d_gene: TRBD1; abundance: .; j_gene: TRBJ1-5; CDR3aa: CAWSDRGLPQGSQHF; CDR3nt: TGTGCCTGGAGTGACAGGGGGCTCCCCCAAGGGTCCCAGCATTTT
v_gene: TRBV7-3; d_gene: .; abundance: .; j_gene: TRBJ2-1; CDR3aa: CASSLAGVEYNEQFF; CDR3nt: TGTGCCAGCAGCCTCGCCGGGGTTGAGTACAATGAGCAGTTCTTC
v_gene: TRBV5-1; d_gene: TRBD2; abundance: .; j_gene: TRBJ2-2; CDR3aa: CASSLGLAGNGELFF; CDR3nt: TGCGCCAGCAGCTTGGGGCTAGCGGGAAACGGGGAGCTGTTTTTT
v_gene: TRBV7-8; d_gene: .; abundance: once; j_gene: TRBJ1-5; CDR3aa: CASRPGRVFNQPQHF; CDR3nt: TGTGCCAGCAGACCAGGGCGCGTATTCAATCAGCCCCAGCATTTT
v_gene: TRBV3-1/TRBV3-2; d_gene: .; abundance: .; j_gene: TRBJ2-7; CDR3aa: CASSQDIRAGEQYF; CDR3nt: TGTGCCAGCAGCCAAGATATCCGGGCGGGGGAGCAGTACTTC
v_gene: TRBV12-3/TRBV12-4; d_gene: .; abundance: .; j_gene: TRBJ1-3; CDR3aa: CASEFSGNTIYF; CDR3nt: TGTGCCAGCGAATTTTCTGGAAACACCATATATTTT
v_gene: TRBV11-2; d_gene: TRBD2; abundance: once; j_gene: TRBJ2-1; CDR3aa: CASSLDGTSHEQFF; CDR3nt: TGTGCCAGCAGCTTAGATGGGACTAGCCATGAGCAGTTCTTC
v_gene: TRBV11-2; d_gene: .; abundance: few; j_gene: TRBJ1-5; CDR3aa: CASSPQRNSNQPQHF; CDR3nt: TGTGCCAGCAGCCCCCAGAGGAATAGCAATCAGCCCCAGCATTTT
v_gene: TRBV27; d_gene: .; abundance: .; j_gene: TRBJ1-5; CDR3aa: CASSLFSGGQPQHF; CDR3nt: TGTGCCAGCAGTTTATTTTCGGGTGGGCAGCCCCAGCATTTT
v_gene: TRBV30; d_gene: .; abundance: .; j_gene: TRBJ2-2; CDR3aa: CAWRIRPGLNTGELFF; CDR3nt: TGTGCCTGGAGAATCCGACCGGGACTTAACACCGGGGAGCTGTTTTTT
v_gene: TRBV21-1; d_gene: .; abundance: .; j_gene: TRBJ2-6; CDR3aa: CASSGQGYGANVLTF; CDR3nt: TGTGCCAGCAGCGGACAGGGGTATGGGGCCAACGTCCTGACTTTC
v_gene: TRBV24-1; d_gene: .; abundance: once; j_gene: TRBJ2-6; CDR3aa: CATSTQSGANVLTF; CDR3nt: TGTGCCACCAGTACGCAGTCTGGGGCCAACGTCCTGACTTTC
v_gene: TRBV7-2; d_gene: TRBD1; abundance: once; j_gene: TRBJ2-1; CDR3aa: CASSLVLQGARGEQFF; CDR3nt: TGTGCCAGCAGCTTAGTTCTCCAGGGGGCTAGGGGTGAGCAGTTCTTC
v_gene: TRBV18; d_gene: .; abundance: once; j_gene: TRBJ1-1; CDR3aa: CASSLGPTGNTEAFF; CDR3nt: TGTGCCAGCTCCCTGGGCCCGACAGGGAACACTGAAGCTTTCTTT
v_gene: TRBV28; d_gene: TRBD1; abundance: once; j_gene: TRBJ2-3; CDR3aa: CASSGTATDTQYF; CDR3nt: TGTGCCAGCAGTGGGACAGCCACAGATACGCAGTATTTT
v_gene: TRBV7-2; d_gene: .; abundance: .; j_gene: TRBJ1-1; CDR3aa: CASSFLHMNTEAFF; CDR3nt: TGTGCCAGCAGCTTCCTCCACATGAACACTGAAGCTTTCTTT
v_gene: TRBV4-2; d_gene: TRBD1; abundance: .; j_gene: TRBJ1-3; CDR3aa: CASSQVARQGAQGNTIYF; CDR3nt: TGTGCCAGCAGCCAAGTAGCCCGACAGGGGGCGCAAGGAAACACCATATATTTT
v_gene: TRBV14; d_gene: TRBD1; abundance: few; j_gene: TRBJ2-7; CDR3aa: CASSQGQGPFYEQYF; CDR3nt: TGTGCCAGCAGCCAGGGACAGGGACCCTTCTACGAGCAGTACTTC
v_gene: TRBV7-3; d_gene: .; abundance: .; j_gene: TRBJ2-2; CDR3aa: CASSPRWGTNTGELFF; CDR3nt: TGTGCCAGCAGCCCCAGGTGGGGGACTAACACCGGGGAGCTGTTTTTT
v_gene: TRBV10-3; d_gene: .; abundance: .; j_gene: TRBJ2-5; CDR3aa: CAAQGIRKTQYF; CDR3nt: TGTGCCGCTCAGGGGATTAGGAAGACCCAGTACTTC
v_gene: TRBV18; d_gene: .; abundance: .; j_gene: TRBJ2-7; CDR3aa: CASSEGGLAVSYEQYF; CDR3nt: TGTGCCAGCTCCGAAGGGGGTCTAGCAGTCTCCTACGAGCAGTACTTC
v_gene: TRBV2; d_gene: TRBD1; abundance: .; j_gene: TRBJ2-5; CDR3aa: CASDRGRGETQYF; CDR3nt: TGTGCCTCGGACAGGGGCAGGGGGGAGACCCAGTACTTC
v_gene: TRBV18; d_gene: .; abundance: .; j_gene: TRBJ1-2; CDR3aa: CASSRGSSGYTF; CDR3nt: TGTGCCAGCTCGCGGGGCTCGAGTGGCTACACCTTC
v_gene: TRBV7-9; d_gene: TRBD2; abundance: .; j_gene: TRBJ2-3; CDR3aa: CASSIRHHSGGTTDTQYF; CDR3nt: TGTGCCAGCAGCATACGGCATCACAGCGGGGGGACCACAGATACGCAGTATTTT
v_gene: TRBV27; d_gene: .; abundance: .; j_gene: TRBJ1-5; CDR3aa: CASSLDGWSNQPQHF; CDR3nt: TGTGCCAGCAGTTTAGACGGGTGGAGCAATCAGCCCCAGCATTTT
v_gene: TRBV5-4; d_gene: TRBD1; abundance: once; j_gene: TRBJ1-3; CDR3aa: CASSPGTGRNTIYF; CDR3nt: TGTGCCAGCAGCCCCGGGACAGGGAGAAACACCATATATTTT
v_gene: TRBV9; d_gene: TRBD2; abundance: .; j_gene: TRBJ2-7; CDR3aa: CASSLAGGSYEQYF; CDR3nt: TGTGCCAGCAGCTTGGCGGGGGGCTCCTACGAGCAGTACTTC
v_gene: TRBV19; d_gene: .; abundance: .; j_gene: TRBJ1-3; CDR3aa: CASTDFSGNTIYF; CDR3nt: TGTGCCAGTACTGACTTCTCTGGAAACACCATATATTTT
v_gene: TRBV7-3; d_gene: .; abundance: .; j_gene: TRBJ2-1; CDR3aa: CASSLDRRGEQFF; CDR3nt: TGTGCCAGCAGCTTAGACAGGCGCGGTGAGCAGTTCTTC
v_gene: TRBV4-1; d_gene: TRBD1; abundance: few; j_gene: TRBJ2-7; CDR3aa: CASSQDGQGAYEQYF; CDR3nt: TGCGCCAGCAGCCAAGATGGACAGGGGGCATACGAGCAGTACTTC
v_gene: TRBV4-1; d_gene: TRBD2; abundance: .; j_gene: TRBJ2-1; CDR3aa: CASSRGLAGIYNEQFF; CDR3nt: TGCGCCAGCAGCCGAGGGCTAGCGGGAATCTACAATGAGCAGTTCTTC
v_gene: TRBV9; d_gene: .; abundance: once; j_gene: TRBJ2-1; CDR3aa: CASSTRPYNEQFF; CDR3nt: TGTGCCAGCAGCACTAGACCCTACAATGAGCAGTTCTTC
v_gene: TRBV11-2; d_gene: .; abundance: .; j_gene: TRBJ1-1; CDR3aa: CASSLVSIWDTNTEAFF; CDR3nt: TGTGCCAGCAGCTTAGTTAGTATCTGGGACACGAACACTGAAGCTTTCTTT
v_gene: TRBV5-5; d_gene: TRBD2; abundance: .; j_gene: TRBJ2-3; CDR3aa: CASSRGTSGDTQYF; CDR3nt: TGTGCCAGCAGCCGGGGGACTAGTGGAGATACGCAGTATTTT
v_gene: TRBV5-1; d_gene: .; abundance: .; j_gene: TRBJ1-4; CDR3aa: CASSLGLQASNEKLFF; CDR3nt: TGCGCCAGCAGCTTGGGGCTACAGGCATCTAATGAAAAACTGTTTTTT
v_gene: TRBV30; d_gene: TRBD2; abundance: .; j_gene: TRBJ2-3; CDR3aa: CAWSVGSSGGTDTQYF; CDR3nt: TGTGCCTGGAGTGTGGGTTCTAGCGGGGGCACAGATACGCAGTATTTT